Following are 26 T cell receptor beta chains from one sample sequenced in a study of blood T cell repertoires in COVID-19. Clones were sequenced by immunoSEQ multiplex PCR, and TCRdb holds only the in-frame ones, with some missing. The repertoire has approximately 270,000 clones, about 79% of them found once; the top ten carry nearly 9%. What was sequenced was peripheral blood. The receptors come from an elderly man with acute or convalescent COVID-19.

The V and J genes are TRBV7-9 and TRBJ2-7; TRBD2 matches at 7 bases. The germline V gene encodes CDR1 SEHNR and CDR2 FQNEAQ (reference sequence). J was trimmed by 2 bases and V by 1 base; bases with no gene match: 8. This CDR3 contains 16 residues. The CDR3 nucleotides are TGTGCCAGCAGCTTAGGGCGGGCGGGAGCCCCCTACGAGCAGTACTTC. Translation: CASSLGRAGAPYEQYF.

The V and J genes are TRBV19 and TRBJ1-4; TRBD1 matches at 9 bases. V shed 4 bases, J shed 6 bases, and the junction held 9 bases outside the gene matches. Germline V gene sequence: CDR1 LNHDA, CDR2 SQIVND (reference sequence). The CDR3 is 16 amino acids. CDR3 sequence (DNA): TGTGCCAGTAGTAAAAGCCCGACAGGGGGGTATGAAAAACTGTTTTTT. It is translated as CASSKSPTGGYEKLFF.

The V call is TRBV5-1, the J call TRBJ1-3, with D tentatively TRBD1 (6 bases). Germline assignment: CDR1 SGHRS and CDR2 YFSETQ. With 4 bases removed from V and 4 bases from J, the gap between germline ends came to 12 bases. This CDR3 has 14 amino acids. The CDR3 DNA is TGCGCCAGCAGCGGGCAGGGGTTCGGAAACACCATATATTTT. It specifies CASSGQGFGNTIYF.

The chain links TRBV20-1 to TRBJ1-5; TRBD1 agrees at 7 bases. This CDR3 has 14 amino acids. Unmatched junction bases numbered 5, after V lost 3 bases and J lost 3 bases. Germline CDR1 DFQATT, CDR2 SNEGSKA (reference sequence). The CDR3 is CSASRGQFNQPQHF. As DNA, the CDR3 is TGCAGTGCTAGTAGGGGACAGTTCAATCAGCCCCAGCATTTT.

The CDR3 region is CASSYSGTGNYGYTF. As DNA, the CDR3 is TGTGCCAGCAGTTACTCGGGGACAGGCAACTATGGCTACACCTTC. The V gene is TRBV6-5, the J gene TRBJ1-2; 8 nucleotides agree with TRBD1. This CDR3 spans 15 amino acids. Germline loops: CDR1 MNHEY, CDR2 SVGAGI. The trim removed 0 bases at V and 2 bases at J, leaving 2 bases unmatched.

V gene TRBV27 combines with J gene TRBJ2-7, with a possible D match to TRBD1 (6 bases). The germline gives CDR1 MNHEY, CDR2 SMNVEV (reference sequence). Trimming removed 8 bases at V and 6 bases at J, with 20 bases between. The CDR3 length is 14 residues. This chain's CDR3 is CASGSMQGFGEQYF. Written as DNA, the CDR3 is TGTGCCAGCGGTTCCATGCAGGGGTTCGGCGAGCAGTACTTC.

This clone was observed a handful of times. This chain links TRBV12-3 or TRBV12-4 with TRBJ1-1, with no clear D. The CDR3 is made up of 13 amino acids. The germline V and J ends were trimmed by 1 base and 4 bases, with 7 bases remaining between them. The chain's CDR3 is CASSLVFSTEAFF. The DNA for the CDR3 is TGTGCCAGCAGTTTAGTCTTTTCCACTGAAGCTTTCTTT.

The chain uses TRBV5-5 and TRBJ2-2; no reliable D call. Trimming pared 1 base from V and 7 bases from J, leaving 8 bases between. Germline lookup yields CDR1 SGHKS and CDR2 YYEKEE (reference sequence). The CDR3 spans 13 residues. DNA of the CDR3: TGTGCCAGCAGCTTGACGAGGAGCGGGGAGCTGTTTTTT. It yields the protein CASSLTRSGELFF.

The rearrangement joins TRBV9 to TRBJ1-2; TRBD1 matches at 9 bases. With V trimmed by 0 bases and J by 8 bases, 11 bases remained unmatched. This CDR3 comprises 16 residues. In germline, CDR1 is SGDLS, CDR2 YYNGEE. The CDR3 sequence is CASSVAGGDRVRGYTF. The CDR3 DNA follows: TGTGCCAGCAGCGTAGCTGGGGGGGACAGGGTTAGAGGCTACACCTTC.

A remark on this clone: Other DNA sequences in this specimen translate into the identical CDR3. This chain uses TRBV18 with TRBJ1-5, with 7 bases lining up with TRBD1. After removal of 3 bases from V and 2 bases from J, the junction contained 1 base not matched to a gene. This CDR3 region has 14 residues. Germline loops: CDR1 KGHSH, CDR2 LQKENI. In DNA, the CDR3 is TGTGCCAGCTCACCTGACAGGGGCAATCAGCCCCAGCATTTT. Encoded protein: CASSPDRGNQPQHF. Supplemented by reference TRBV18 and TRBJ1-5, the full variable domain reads NAGVMQNPRHLVRRRGQEARLRCSPMKGHSHVYWYRQLPEEGLKFMVYLQKENIIDESGMPKERFSAEFPKEGPSILRIQQVVRGDSAAYFCASSPDRGNQPQHFGDGTRLSIL.

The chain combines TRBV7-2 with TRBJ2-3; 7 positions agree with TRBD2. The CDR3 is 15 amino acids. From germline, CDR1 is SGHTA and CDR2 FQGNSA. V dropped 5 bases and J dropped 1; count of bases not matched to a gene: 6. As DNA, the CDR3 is TGTGCCAGCAGCCCTAGGGCGGGGGGCACAGATACGCAGTATTTT. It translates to CASSPRAGGTDTQYF.

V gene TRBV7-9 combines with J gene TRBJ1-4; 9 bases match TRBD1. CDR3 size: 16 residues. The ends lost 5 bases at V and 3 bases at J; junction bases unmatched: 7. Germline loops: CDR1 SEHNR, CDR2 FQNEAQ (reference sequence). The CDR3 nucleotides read TGTGCCAGCAGCCCCTTCACAGGGGGCCCTAATGAAAAACTGTTTTTT. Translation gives CASSPFTGGPNEKLFF.

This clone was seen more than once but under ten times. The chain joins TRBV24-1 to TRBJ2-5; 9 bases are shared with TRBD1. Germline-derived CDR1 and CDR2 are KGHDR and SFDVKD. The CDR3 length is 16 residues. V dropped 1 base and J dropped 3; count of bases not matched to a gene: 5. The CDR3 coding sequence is TGTGCCACCAGTGATTTAGGCGGGACAGGGAAAGAGACCCAGTACTTC. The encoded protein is CATSDLGGTGKETQYF.

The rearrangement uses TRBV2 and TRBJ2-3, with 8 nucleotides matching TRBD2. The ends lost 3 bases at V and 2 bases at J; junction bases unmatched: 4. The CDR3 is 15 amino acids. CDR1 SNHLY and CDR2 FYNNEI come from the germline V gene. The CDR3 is CASSESGSHTDTQYF. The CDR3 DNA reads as TGTGCCAGCAGTGAGAGCGGGAGTCACACAGATACGCAGTATTTT.

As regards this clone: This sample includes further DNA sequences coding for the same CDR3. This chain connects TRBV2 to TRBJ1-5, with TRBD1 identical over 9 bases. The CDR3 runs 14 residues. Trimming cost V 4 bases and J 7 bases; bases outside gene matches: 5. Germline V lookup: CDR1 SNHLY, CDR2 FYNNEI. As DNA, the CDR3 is TGTGCCAGCAGTGTACAGGGGGCTCGACAGCCCCAGCATTTT. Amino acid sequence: CASSVQGARQPQHF. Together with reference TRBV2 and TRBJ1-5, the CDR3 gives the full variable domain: EPEVTQTPSHQVTQMGQEVILRCVPISNHLYFYWYRQILGQKVEFLVSFYNNEISEKSEIFDDQFSVERPDGSNFTLKIRSTKLEDSAMYFCASSVQGARQPQHFGDGTRLSIL.

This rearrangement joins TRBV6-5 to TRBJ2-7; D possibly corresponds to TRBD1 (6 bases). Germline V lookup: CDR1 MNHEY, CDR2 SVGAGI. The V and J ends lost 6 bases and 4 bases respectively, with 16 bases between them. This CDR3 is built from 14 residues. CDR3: CASRRLTGEYEQYF. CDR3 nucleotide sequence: TGTGCCAGCAGGCGGCTGACAGGAGAGTACGAGCAGTACTTC.

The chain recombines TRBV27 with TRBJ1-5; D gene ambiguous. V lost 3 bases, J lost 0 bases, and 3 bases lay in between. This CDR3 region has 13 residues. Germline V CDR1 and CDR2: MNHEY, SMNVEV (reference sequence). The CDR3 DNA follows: TGTGCCAGCAGTTTTAATAGCAATCAGCCCCAGCATTTT. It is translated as CASSFNSNQPQHF.

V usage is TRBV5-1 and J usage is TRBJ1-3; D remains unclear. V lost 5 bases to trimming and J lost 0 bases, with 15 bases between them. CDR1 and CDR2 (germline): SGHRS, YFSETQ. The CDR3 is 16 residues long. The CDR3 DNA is TGCGCCAGCAGGTCTGGCAGACTGCTCTCTGGAAACACCATATATTTT. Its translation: CASRSGRLLSGNTIYF.

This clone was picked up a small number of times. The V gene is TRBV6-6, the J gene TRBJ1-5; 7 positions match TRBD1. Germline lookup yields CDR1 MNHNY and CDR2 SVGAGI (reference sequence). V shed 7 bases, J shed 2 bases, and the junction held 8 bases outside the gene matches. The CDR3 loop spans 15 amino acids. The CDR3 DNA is TGTGCCAGCACCGACGCCAGGGGGGGCAATCAGCCCCAGCATTTT. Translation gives CASTDARGGNQPQHF.

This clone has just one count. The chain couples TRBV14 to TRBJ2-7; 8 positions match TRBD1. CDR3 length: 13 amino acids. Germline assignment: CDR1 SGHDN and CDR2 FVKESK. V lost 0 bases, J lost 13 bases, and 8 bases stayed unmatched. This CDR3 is CASSQDIRGQVYF. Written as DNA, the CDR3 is TGTGCCAGCAGCCAAGATATCAGGGGACAGGTATACTTC.

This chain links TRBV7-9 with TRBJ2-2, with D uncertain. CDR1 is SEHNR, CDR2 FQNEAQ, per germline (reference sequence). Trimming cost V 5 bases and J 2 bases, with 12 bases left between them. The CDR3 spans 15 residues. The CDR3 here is CASSRRSSNTGELFF. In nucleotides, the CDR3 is TGTGCCAGCAGCCGTAGAAGTAGCAACACCGGGGAGCTGTTTTTT.

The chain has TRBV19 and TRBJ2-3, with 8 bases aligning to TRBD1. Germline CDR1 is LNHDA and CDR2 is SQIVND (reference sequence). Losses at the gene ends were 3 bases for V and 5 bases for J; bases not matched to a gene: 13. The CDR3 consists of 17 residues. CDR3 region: CASSIRISTGALDTQYF. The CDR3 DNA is TGTGCCAGTAGTATTCGGATCTCGACAGGGGCATTAGATACGCAGTATTTT.

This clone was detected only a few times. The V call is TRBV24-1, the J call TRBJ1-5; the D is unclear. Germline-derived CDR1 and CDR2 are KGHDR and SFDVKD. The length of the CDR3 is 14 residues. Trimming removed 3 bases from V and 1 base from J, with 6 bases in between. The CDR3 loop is CATSDPGSNQPQHF. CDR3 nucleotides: TGTGCCACCAGTGATCCGGGGAGCAATCAGCCCCAGCATTTT.

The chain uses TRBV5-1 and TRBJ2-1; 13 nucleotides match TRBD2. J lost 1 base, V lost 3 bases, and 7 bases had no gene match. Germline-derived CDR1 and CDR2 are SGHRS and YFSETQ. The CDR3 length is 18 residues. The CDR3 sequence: CASSSPGLAGPSYNEQFF. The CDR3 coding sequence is TGCGCCAGCAGCTCTCCGGGACTAGCGGGACCATCCTACAATGAGCAGTTCTTC.

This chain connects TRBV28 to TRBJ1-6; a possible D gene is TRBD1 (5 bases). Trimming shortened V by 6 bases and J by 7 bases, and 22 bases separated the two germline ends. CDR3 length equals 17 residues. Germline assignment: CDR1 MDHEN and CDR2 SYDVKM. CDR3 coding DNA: TGTGCCAGCAGCCCTGCAGGGACGCAAGGGAGGAATTCACCCCTCCACTTT. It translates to CASSPAGTQGRNSPLHF. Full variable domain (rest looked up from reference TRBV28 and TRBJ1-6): DVKVTQSSRYLVKRTGEKVFLECVQDMDHENMFWYRQDPGLGLRLIYFSYDVKMKEKGDIPEGYSVSREKKERFSLILESASTNQTSMYLCASSPAGTQGRNSPLHFGNGTRLTVT.

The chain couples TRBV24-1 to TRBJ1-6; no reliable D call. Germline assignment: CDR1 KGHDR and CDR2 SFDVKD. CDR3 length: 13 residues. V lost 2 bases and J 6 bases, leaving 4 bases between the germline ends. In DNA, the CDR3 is TGTGCCACCAGTGATTCCCGTAATTCACCCCTCCACTTT. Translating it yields CATSDSRNSPLHF.